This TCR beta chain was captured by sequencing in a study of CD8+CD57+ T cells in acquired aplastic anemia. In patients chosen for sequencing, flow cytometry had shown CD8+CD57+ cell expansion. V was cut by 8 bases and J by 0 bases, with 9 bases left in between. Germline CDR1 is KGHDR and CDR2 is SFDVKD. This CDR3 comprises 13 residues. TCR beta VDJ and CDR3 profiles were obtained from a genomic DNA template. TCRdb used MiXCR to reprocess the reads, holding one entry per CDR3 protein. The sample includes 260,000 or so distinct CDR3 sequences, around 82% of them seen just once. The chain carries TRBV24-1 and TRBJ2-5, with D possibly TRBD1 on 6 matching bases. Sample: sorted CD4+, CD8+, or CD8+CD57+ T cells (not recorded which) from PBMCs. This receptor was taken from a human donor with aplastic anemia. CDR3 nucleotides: TGTGCCACCAATGGGGGCCACCAAGAGACCCAGTACTTC. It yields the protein CATNGGHQETQYF.